This section outlines one T cell receptor beta chain sequence together with its context. This clone was seen once. Its antigen target is currently unknown. Within one base of it there is no much larger clone, and no base qualities were kept. From a lookup of the germline V gene (reference sequence), CDR1 and CDR2 are LGHDT and YNNKEL. Trimming leaves V shorter by 10 bases and J shorter by 3 bases, with the junction holding 7 bases beyond the gene matches. There are 13 amino acids in the CDR3, from cysteine to phenylalanine inclusive. Solely the CDR3 DNA is kept, with 39 bases framed from the first base. Participants in the prospective study were enrolled through a virtual design, were aged roughly 18 to 100 years, and lived in about two dozen United States geographic areas. In the prospective study, participants were assigned to cohorts based on the clinical history participants reported in a screening survey and a study questionnaire. Recovered participants in ImmuneRACE Cohort 3 were defined by two consecutive negative NP/OP PCR tests, clearance by a healthcare professional, or resolution of symptoms. Mobile phlebotomists in the prospective study collected whole blood, serum and a nasopharyngeal or oropharyngeal swab from every participant. Additional blood draws and questionnaires over an approximately 2-month period could optionally be provided by prospective study participants. Blood samples from the prospective study were shipped frozen or at room temperature prior to DNA extraction.

This sample stems from a study of blood T cell repertoires in COVID-19 (dated by TCRdb to 2020 to 2022). With regard to the full study: Samples from collaborators originated in the United States, Italy and Spain and spanned both the acute and convalescent phases of COVID-19. The repertoires were released in a freely available public database intended as a resource for research on the immune response to SARS-CoV-2. Samples came from the ongoing ImmuneRACE study (first 160 participants) plus 1,254 subjects from 6 global collaborators. The prospective study material was composed of cDNA or gDNA derived from T cells, B-cell-depleted T cells, or PBMCs. Nearly every sample came with metadata listing a de-identified subject ID, COVID-19 status, age in years and sex. The dataset comprised deeply sampled blood TCRbeta repertoires from subjects exposed to, actively infected with, or recovered from COVID-19. Where available, HLA class I and class II types were obtained from metadata supplied by the sample provider rather than from assay-based typing. The paper as a whole reports these results and caveats: The quantity of clinical and demographic metadata differed by source and by participant and was supplied without curation.

TCRbeta CDR3 regions were amplified from genomic DNA using the immunoSEQ Assay, a bias-controlled multiplex PCR. The published analysis was carried out like this. Within the assay, amplification of reference gene primers was used to estimate how many nucleated cells each sample contained. To quantify the absolute abundance of each unique TCRbeta CDR3 rearrangement, sequence reads were collapsed and filtered. For each sample, productive Simpson clonality was calculated as the square root of Simpson's diversity index across productive rearrangements. This is the immuneACCESS table as TCRdb keeps it, with only in-frame sequences that have V and J called. A part of the clones is gone; compared with another copy, unresolved V genes explain less than half, and the rest is unexplained. That table supplies the V and J calls and clone size; D and trimming were determined from the DNA. The sample yields approximately 280,000 clones; around nine tenths were counted once. Roughly 3% of the sample lies in the top ten.

The chain is made from TRBV3-1 (or the pseudogene TRBV3-2) and TRBJ2-7; 9 bases in between match TRBD1. This sequence originates from a young woman who had recovered from COVID-19. Sequencing was done on a sample of PBMCs or T cells enriched from blood (not recorded which). The CDR3 protein sequence reads: CATGRDRVYEQYF. The nucleotide sequence is given as TGTGCCACCGGCCGGGACAGGGTCTACGAGCAGTACTTC.